This passage covers 19 T cell receptor beta chains from one sample sequenced in a study of T cells after somatic rescue of genetic block. Some clones are missing from TCRdb's copy, which holds only in-frame ones; the method was immunoSEQ multiplex PCR. Of several thousand clones in the sample, roughly 76% were seen once. The material sequenced was peripheral blood mononuclear cells (PBMCs). These receptors were taken from a boy between 10 and 17 years old.

This clone came up once. The chain uses TRBV9 and TRBJ2-1; 12 positions match TRBD1. CDR3 length equals 16 residues. The V gene's germline CDR1 is SGDLS and CDR2 YYNGEE. Trimming took 2 bases from V and 9 from J; bases not matched to a gene: 9. The DNA of the CDR3 is TGTGCCAGCAGCGTCCTCGGGGACAGGGGGCGCCGTGAGCAGTTCTTC. This gives the protein CASSVLGDRGRREQFF.

The chain has TRBV7-8 and TRBJ1-1; D uncertain. Germline assignment: CDR1 SGHVS and CDR2 FQNEAQ. There are 15 residues in the CDR3. V lost 5 bases to trimming and J lost 0 bases, with 13 bases between them. The DNA of the CDR3 is TGTGCCAGCAGCCCCTTGCACATTTTGAACACTGAAGCTTTCTTT. It specifies CASSPLHILNTEAFF.

This chain uses TRBV2 with TRBJ1-2; TRBD1 might be the D (6 bases). Germline loops: CDR1 SNHLY, CDR2 FYNNEI. CDR3 size: 18 residues. Trimming shortened V by 8 bases and J by 7 bases, and 32 bases separated the two germline ends. The CDR3 nucleotides are TGTGCCAGCCCCGCCAGGGCAGGGGAAATTCTCGTGGCGCGTGGCTACACCTTC. As protein: CASPARAGEILVARGYTF. Based on the CDR3 plus reference TRBV2 and TRBJ1-2, the full variable domain is EPEVTQTPSHQVTQMGQEVILRCVPISNHLYFYWYRQILGQKVEFLVSFYNNEISEKSEIFDDQFSVERPDGSNFTLKIRSTKLEDSAMYFCASPARAGEILVARGYTFGSGTRLTVV.

V and J are TRBV15 and TRBJ2-3; D is unresolved. Between the trimmed V and J ends, which lost 6 bases and 0 bases, there was a span of 10 bases. The germline V gene encodes CDR1 LNHNV and CDR2 YYDKDF (reference sequence). This CDR3 spans 14 amino acids. The CDR3, as DNA: TGTGCCACCAGTTACGTGGGTAGCACAGATACGCAGTATTTT. Translated, it gives CATSYVGSTDTQYF.

This clone has just a few counts. This chain uses TRBV15 with TRBJ1-1, with TRBD1 as a possible D gene (5 bases). Per germline, CDR1 LNHNV and CDR2 YYDKDF (reference sequence). The V end was cut by 0 bases, the J end by 7 bases, with 9 bases between. The CDR3 consists of 13 residues. Here the CDR3 reads CATSRDRGIEAFF. CDR3 coding DNA: TGTGCCACCAGCAGAGATAGGGGAATTGAAGCTTTCTTT.

The count of this clone is one. The CDR3, as DNA: TGTGCCAGCAGCTTTAGCGCGACAGGACACACAGATACGCAGTATTTT. This sequence encodes CASSFSATGHTDTQYF. The V call is TRBV7-3, the J call TRBJ2-3; D is possibly TRBD1 (6 bases). CDR3 length equals 16 residues. Germline CDR1 SGHTA, CDR2 FQGTGA. Trimming pared 3 bases from V and 2 bases from J, leaving 15 bases between.

The chain combines TRBV29-1 with TRBJ2-5; D ambiguous. The J call is in doubt because the DNA end fits TRBJ2-7 better. The CDR3 contains 12 residues. Germline V gene data show CDR1 as SQVTM and CDR2 as ANQGSEA. The CDR3 DNA follows: TGCAGCGTTGGGAGATCTTCCGACGAGCAGTACTTC. It codes for CSVGRSSDEQYF.

This clone was observed a single time. The chain has TRBV11-1 and TRBJ2-5; weak D call: TRBD1 (5 bases). Trimming pared 2 bases from V and 4 bases from J, leaving 11 bases between. The CDR3 totals 14 residues. CDR1 and CDR2 (germline): SGHAT, FQDESV (reference sequence). The DNA of the CDR3 is TGTGCCAGCAGCTTAATAGGGGTCCGAGAGACCCAGTACTTC. It is translated as CASSLIGVRETQYF.

V is TRBV21-1 and J is TRBJ2-3. TRBV21-1 is given as a pseudogene. The CDR3 has 15 amino acids. The CDR3 spells CASSKSLHYTDTQYF. The CDR3 DNA is TGTGCCAGCAGCAAAAGTCTCCATTACACAGATACGCAGTATTTT.

The genes are TRBV7-8 and TRBJ2-2; 11 bases line up with TRBD2. This CDR3 contains 17 residues. CDR1 SGHVS and CDR2 FQNEAQ come from the germline V gene. Trimming took 2 bases from V and 3 from J; bases not matched to a gene: 5. Here the CDR3 reads CASSLMLAGGYTGELFF. CDR3 in DNA: TGTGCCAGCAGCTTAATGCTAGCGGGAGGATACACCGGGGAGCTGTTTTTT.

This sequence joins TRBV7-9 and TRBJ1-1, with D perhaps TRBD1 (5 bases). CDR1 and CDR2 from the germline V gene are SEHNR and FQNEAQ (reference sequence). This CDR3 is 12 amino acids long. The V end was cut by 4 bases, the J end by 9 bases, with 12 bases between. CDR3 sequence: CASSSEGPKAFF. In DNA, the CDR3 is TGTGCCAGCAGCTCCGAGGGGCCTAAAGCTTTCTTT.

This CDR3 is CASSIGPPQGPNYGYTF. DNA of the CDR3: TGTGCCAGTAGTATAGGGCCCCCCCAGGGACCAAACTATGGCTACACCTTC. V and J are TRBV19 and TRBJ1-2; a possible D gene is TRBD1 (5 bases). The V and J ends lost 1 base and 2 bases respectively, with 17 bases between them. Germline V gives CDR1 LNHDA, CDR2 SQIVND (reference sequence). CDR3 size: 17 residues.

The CDR3 DNA is TGTGCCAGCAGCCCCACAGGGTCCTCCGGGGCCAACGTCCTGACTTTC. This translates into CASSPTGSSGANVLTF. This chain connects TRBV7-3 to TRBJ2-6, with D possibly TRBD1 on 6 matching bases. CDR1 and CDR2 from the germline V gene are SGHTA and FQGTGA. This CDR3 has 16 residues. V gave up 5 bases and J gave up 4 bases, with 15 bases separating them.

The chain uses TRBV4-3 and TRBJ2-7; 7 bases fit TRBD2. The trim removed 0 bases at V and 0 bases at J, leaving 2 bases unmatched. The CDR3 consists of 15 residues. Germline V lookup: CDR1 LGHNA, CDR2 YSLEER. CDR3 sequence (DNA): TGCGCCAGCAGCCAAGAAGGGACTAACTCCTACGAGCAGTACTTC. This codes for CASSQEGTNSYEQYF.

The V and J genes are TRBV27 and TRBJ2-1, with 7 bases matching TRBD2. Germline CDR1 is MNHEY and CDR2 is SMNVEV (reference sequence). V lost 3 bases to trimming and J lost 6 bases; unmatched junction nucleotides: 11. The CDR3 spans 16 residues. The CDR3 here is CASSLTGFGTINEQFF. CDR3 DNA sequence: TGTGCCAGCAGTTTGACCGGTTTCGGGACTATCAATGAGCAGTTCTTC.

This clone occurred once. The rearrangement uses TRBV7-8 and TRBJ1-1; D remains unclear. The CDR3 runs 16 residues. Germline V gene lookup returns CDR1 SGHVS and CDR2 FQNEAQ. Trimming removed 1 base at V and 4 bases at J, with 16 bases between. The CDR3 protein is CASSLGYRETGTEAFF. The CDR3 DNA reads TGTGCCAGCAGCTTAGGGTATCGGGAAACGGGCACTGAAGCTTTCTTT. The full variable domain, its missing parts supplied by reference TRBV7-8 and TRBJ1-1, is GAGVSQSPRYKVAKRGQDVALRCDPISGHVSLFWYQQALGQGPEFLTYFQNEAQLDKSGLPSDRFFAERPEGSVSTLKIQRTQQEDSAVYLCASSLGYRETGTEAFFGQGTRLTVV.

V and J are TRBV29-1 and TRBJ2-1, with D possibly called TRBD1 or TRBD2 (5 bases each). Germline lookup yields CDR1 SQVTM and CDR2 ANQGSEA. The CDR3 is 12 amino acids. Trimming stripped 4 bases from V and 9 bases from J, with 13 bases between. The CDR3 nucleotides are TGCAGCGTTGCGAGGGGAGACTTTGAGCAGTTCTTC. Translated, it gives CSVARGDFEQFF.

The chain joins TRBV6-1 to TRBJ2-7; possible D gene TRBD2, 5 bases. This CDR3 contains 11 residues. The ends were cut back, 4 bases at V and 12 bases at J, with 13 bases in the middle. Per the germline V gene, CDR1 is MNHNS and CDR2 is SASEGT. CDR3 nucleotides: TGTGCCAGCAGTGCGCGGGTCGATCGGTACTTC. Translated, it gives CASSARVDRYF.

The rearrangement joins TRBV7-9 to TRBJ2-5, with a tentative D call TRBD1 (6 bases). The DNA end is a closer match to TRBJ2-7, so the J assignment may be wrong. The CDR3 covers 14 residues. Germline V gene sequence: CDR1 SEHNR, CDR2 FQNEAQ (reference sequence). CDR3 in DNA: TGTGCCAGCAGCTGGGGGCAGGGTCCCTACGAGCAGTACTTC. Residues: CASSWGQGPYEQYF.